This TCR beta chain was captured by sequencing in a study of T cell responses to AZD1222 COVID-19 vaccine (dated by TCRdb to the early 2020s). General notes on the study: A total of about 230 trial participants underwent TCR sequencing, of whom 207 received two doses of AZD1222 and 26 received two doses of the MenACWY control vaccine. Enrollment into the trials was organized by age into subgroups of 18-55, 56-69 and 70-plus years, and those subgroups contained roughly 150, 30 and 60 TCR-sequenced participants, respectively.

Results and caveats for the whole study, not just this receptor: The vaccine-associated CD4 TCRs covered the entire spike protein, and the dominant responses fell in regions 160-218 and 743-854. After two AZD1222 doses, both the breadth and the depth of spike-specific TCRs were significantly higher than at day 0 and than in MenACWY recipients. Participants were mostly white British, with more females than males. The authors suggested clonal diversity may have been underestimated. Conclusions about previously exposed vaccinees are limited, since just a handful of AZD1222 recipients were seropositive for SARS-CoV-2 at baseline. Reportedly, almost half of the unique spike-specific TCRs recognized epitopes lying outside the regions that are mutated in the B.1.351 and B.1.1.7 variants. In the small 56-69-year group, the increase in depth fell short of significance, most likely because of low power. Because no day 14 peak-response samples were available, the repertoires could be characterized only after the peak T cell response.

Remarks on this clone: Its cognate antigen has yet to be identified. Base qualities are not at hand, and no much larger clone is one base apart.

CDR1 and CDR2 are drawn from the germline V gene (reference sequence): LGHDT, YNNKEL. Unmatched junction bases come to 2, with V trimmed by 6 bases and J by 1 base. From cysteine to phenylalanine, the CDR3 is 14 amino acids long. Only the CDR3 part of the read is kept: 42 bases, read in frame from the first base. The intended sense of this specimen's time point label: about 28 days (+/-7) after the second vaccine dose. AZD1222 recipients with second doses at about 4 weeks or about 12 weeks were pooled, because spike-specific TCR depth and breadth did not differ between schedules. The vaccinee samples were drawn from two UK trials, COV001 and COV002, one of which was a single-blind randomized controlled phase 2/3 trial testing AZD1222 (ChAdOx1 nCoV-19) in healthy adults. Trial participant PBMC samples were collected at day 0 and day 28 after the second dose for TCRbeta chain sequencing. The CDR3 regions of human TCRbeta chains were analyzed by immunosequencing. The paper's processing steps were these. TCRs in the repertoires were compared against a reference library of SARS-CoV-2-specific TCRs that had been generated with the MIRA antigen-specificity platform. Breadth meant the fraction of unique TCRs that were SARS-CoV-2-associated, whereas depth meant the fraction of total T cells that were SARS-CoV-2-associated. Using the MIRA data, each spike-specific TCR was assigned both to the spike region to which the TCR was reactive and to a CD4 or CD8 class. Log10-transformed breadth and depth values were compared by one-way ANOVA with Sidak's multiple comparisons tests. TCRdb limited this immuneACCESS table to in-frame rearrangements with V and J called. A share of clones is missing; checked studies link under half to unresolved V genes, and the rest is unexplained. D and trimming were read from the DNA, whereas the V and J calls and clone size are those reported in that table. The sample table shows about 70,000 clones, and 70% to 90% are seen once. The top ten clones comprise roughly 1.3% of the sample.

The sequenced sample was peripheral blood, obtained 28 days after the second AZD1222 dose. The chain is made from TRBV3-1 (or the pseudogene TRBV3-2) and TRBJ2-3, with 9 central nucleotides matching TRBD2. The TCR originated in an adult who received the AZD1222 COVID-19 vaccine. The sequence in DNA is TGTGCCAGCAGAACTAGCGGGCGCACAGATACGCAGTATTTT. Its protein reads: CASRTSGRTDTQYF.